This TCR beta chain originates from a study of CXCR3-negative and CXCR3-positive naive CD8 T cells. With UMI labels, 5' RACE was used to prepare the TRB cDNA libraries. Reanalyzing the 5' RACE reads, TCRdb keeps one entry per CDR3 protein, without DNA. Recorded for this sample: about 89,000 distinct CDR3 sequences. This CDR3 has 14 amino acids. Germline CDR1 SQVTM, CDR2 ANQGSEA. Under 350,000 cells per CD8+ T cell subset were flow-sorted in triplicate. Whole-study results and caveats: Cryopreserved PBMCs had partly decreased CXCR3 expression; fresh PBMCs were used in most assays. In CXCR3-positive naive cells, the TRB CDR3s were more hydrophobic than in CXCR3-negative naive cells.

Concerning this clonotype: Its antigen is as yet unknown.

The sequence was obtained from a human donor in good health. Some clones in this sample may be carry-over from other donors' samples. The specimen sequenced was naive CXCR3+ CD8+ T cells from blood. Subset denoted: CD45RO-CCR7+CD27+CD95- naive CD8+ T cells expressing CXCR3 (TNR3+). The gene calls are TRBV29-1 and TRBJ2-3; lacking DNA, the TRBD1 call made by TCRdb goes unchecked. This CDR3 reads CSVDSGVSTDTQYF.